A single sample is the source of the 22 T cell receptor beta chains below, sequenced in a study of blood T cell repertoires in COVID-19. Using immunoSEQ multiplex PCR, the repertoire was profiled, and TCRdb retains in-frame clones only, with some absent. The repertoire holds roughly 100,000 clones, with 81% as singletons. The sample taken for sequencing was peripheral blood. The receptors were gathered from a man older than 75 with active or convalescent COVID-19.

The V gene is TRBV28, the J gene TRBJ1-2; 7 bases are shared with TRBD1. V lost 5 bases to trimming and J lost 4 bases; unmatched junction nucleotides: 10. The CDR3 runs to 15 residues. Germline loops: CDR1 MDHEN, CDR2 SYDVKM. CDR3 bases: TGTGCCAGCAGTCCCCGGACAGGTTACATCTATGGCTACACCTTC. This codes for CASSPRTGYIYGYTF.

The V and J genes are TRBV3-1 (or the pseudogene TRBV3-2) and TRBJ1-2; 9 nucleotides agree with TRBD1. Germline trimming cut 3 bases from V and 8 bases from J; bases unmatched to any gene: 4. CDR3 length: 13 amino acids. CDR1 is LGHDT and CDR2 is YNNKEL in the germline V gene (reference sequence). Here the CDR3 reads CASSQGQGAGYTF. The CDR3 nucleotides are TGTGCCAGCAGCCAGGGACAGGGAGCCGGCTACACCTTC.

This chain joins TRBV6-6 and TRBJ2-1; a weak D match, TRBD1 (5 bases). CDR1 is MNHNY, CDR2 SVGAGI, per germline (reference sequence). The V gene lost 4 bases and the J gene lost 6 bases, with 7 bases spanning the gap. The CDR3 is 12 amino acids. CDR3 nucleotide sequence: TGTGCCAGCAGTTCGCAGGGCAATGAGCAGTTCTTC. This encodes CASSSQGNEQFF.

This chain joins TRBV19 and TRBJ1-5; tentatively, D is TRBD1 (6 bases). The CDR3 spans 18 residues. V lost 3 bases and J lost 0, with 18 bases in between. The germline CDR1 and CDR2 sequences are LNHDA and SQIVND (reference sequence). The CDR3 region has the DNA TGTGCCAGTAGTATTGGGGCGACAGGTATACTTAGCAATCAGCCCCAGCATTTT. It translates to CASSIGATGILSNQPQHF.

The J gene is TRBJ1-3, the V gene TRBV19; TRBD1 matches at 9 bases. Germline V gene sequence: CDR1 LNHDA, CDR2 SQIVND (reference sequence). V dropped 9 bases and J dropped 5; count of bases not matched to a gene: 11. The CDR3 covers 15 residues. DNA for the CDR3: TGTGCCAGCACTCGTGAGGGACAGGGCAGAAACACCATATATTTT. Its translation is CASTREGQGRNTIYF.

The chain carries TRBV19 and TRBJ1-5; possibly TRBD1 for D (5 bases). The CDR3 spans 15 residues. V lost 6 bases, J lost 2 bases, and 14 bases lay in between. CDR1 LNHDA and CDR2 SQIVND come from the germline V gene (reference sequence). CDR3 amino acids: CASSLTVIGNQPQHF. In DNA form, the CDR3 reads TGTGCCAGTAGCCTGACAGTTATAGGCAATCAGCCCCAGCATTTT.

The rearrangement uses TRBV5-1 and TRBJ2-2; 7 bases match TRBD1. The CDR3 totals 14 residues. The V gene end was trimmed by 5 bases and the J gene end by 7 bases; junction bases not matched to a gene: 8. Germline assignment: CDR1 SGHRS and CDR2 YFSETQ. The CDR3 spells CASRTGSKDGELFF. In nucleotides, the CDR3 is TGCGCCAGCAGGACAGGGTCGAAGGACGGGGAGCTGTTTTTT. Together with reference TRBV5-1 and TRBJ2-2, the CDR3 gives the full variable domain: KAGVTQTPRYLIKTRGQQVTLSCSPISGHRSVSWYQQTPGQGLQFLFEYFSETQRNKGNFPGRFSGRQFSNSRSEMNVSTLELGDSALYLCASRTGSKDGELFFGEGSRLTVL.

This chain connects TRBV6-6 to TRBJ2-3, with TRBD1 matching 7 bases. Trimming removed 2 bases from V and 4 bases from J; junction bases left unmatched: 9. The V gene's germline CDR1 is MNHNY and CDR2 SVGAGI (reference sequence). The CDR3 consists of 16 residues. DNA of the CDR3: TGTGCCAGCAGTTACGGACAGGATCCAGGGTCAGATACGCAGTATTTT. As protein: CASSYGQDPGSDTQYF.

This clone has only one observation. The CDR3 region has the DNA TGTGCCAGCAGCCCCAGTGAGGGTTTAGTATCCTACGAGCAGTACTTC. This sequence encodes CASSPSEGLVSYEQYF. This chain uses TRBV7-9 with TRBJ2-7; D is perhaps TRBD2 (5 bases). CDR3 length: 16 amino acids. Trimming shortened V by 5 bases and J by 1 base, and 18 bases separated the two germline ends. Germline V gives CDR1 SEHNR, CDR2 FQNEAQ (reference sequence).

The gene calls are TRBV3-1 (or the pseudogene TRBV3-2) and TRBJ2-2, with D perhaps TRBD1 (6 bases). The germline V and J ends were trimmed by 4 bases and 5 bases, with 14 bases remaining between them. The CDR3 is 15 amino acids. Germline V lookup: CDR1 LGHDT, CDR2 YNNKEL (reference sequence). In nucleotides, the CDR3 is TGTGCCAGCAGCCTGGGACACCTGGGGACCGGGGAGCTGTTTTTT. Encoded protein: CASSLGHLGTGELFF.

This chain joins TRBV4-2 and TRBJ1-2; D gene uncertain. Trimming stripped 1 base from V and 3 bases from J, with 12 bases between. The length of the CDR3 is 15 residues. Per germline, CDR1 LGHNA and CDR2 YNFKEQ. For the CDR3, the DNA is TGTGCCAGCAGCCAAGGGAACAGAGAACACTATGGCTACACCTTC. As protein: CASSQGNREHYGYTF.

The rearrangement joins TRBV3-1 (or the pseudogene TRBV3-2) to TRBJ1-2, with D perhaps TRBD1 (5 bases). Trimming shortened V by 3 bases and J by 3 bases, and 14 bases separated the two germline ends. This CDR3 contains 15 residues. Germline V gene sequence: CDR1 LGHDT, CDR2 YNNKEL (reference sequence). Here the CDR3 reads CASSHSTALYYGYTF. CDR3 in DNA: TGTGCCAGCAGCCACTCGACAGCCTTATACTATGGCTACACCTTC.

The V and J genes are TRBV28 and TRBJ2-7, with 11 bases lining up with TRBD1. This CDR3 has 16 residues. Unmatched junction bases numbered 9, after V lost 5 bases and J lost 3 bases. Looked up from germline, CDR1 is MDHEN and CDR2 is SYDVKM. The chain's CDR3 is CASSTNWDRGFYEQYF. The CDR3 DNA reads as TGTGCCAGCAGTACCAATTGGGACAGGGGGTTCTACGAGCAGTACTTC.

CDR3 sequence: CASSTGTGFMQYF. CDR3 bases: TGTGCCAGCAGCACCGGGACAGGTTTTATGCAGTATTTT. The chain is built from TRBV9 and TRBJ2-3, with TRBD1 matching 8 bases. Germline V gene lookup returns CDR1 SGDLS and CDR2 YYNGEE. The CDR3 runs 13 residues. V shed 4 bases and J 11 bases; nucleotides not matched to a gene: 9.

CDR3 protein: CASSEATGAHLAGENTGELFF. DNA for the CDR3: TGCGCCAGCAGTGAGGCGACAGGGGCACATCTAGCGGGGGAGAACACCGGGGAGCTGTTTTTT. The chain is built from TRBV10-2 and TRBJ2-2, with 10 positions matching TRBD2. Germline values: CDR1 WSHSY, CDR2 SAAADI. The CDR3 length is 21 residues. V was pared by 2 bases and J by 1 base, with 16 bases of the junction left unmatched.

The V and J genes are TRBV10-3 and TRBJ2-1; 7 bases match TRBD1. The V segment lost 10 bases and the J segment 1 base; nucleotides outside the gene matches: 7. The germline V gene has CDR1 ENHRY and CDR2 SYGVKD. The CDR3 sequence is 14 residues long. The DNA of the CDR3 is TGTGCCACGGGACAGCCAGCATCCTACAATGAGCAGTTCTTC. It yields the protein CATGQPASYNEQFF.

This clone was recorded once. CDR3 sequence: CSVEEGWGAEAFF. In DNA form, the CDR3 reads TGCAGCGTTGAGGAGGGATGGGGGGCTGAAGCTTTCTTT. This rearrangement joins TRBV29-1 to TRBJ1-1, with D tentatively TRBD1 (5 bases). The germline CDR1 and CDR2 sequences are SQVTM and ANQGSEA. CDR3 length: 13 residues. Trimming removed 3 bases at V and 6 bases at J, with 14 bases between.

The CDR3: CASSEGRDRGTDEQFF. CDR3 coding DNA: TGTGCCAGCAGCGAGGGCCGGGACAGGGGGACGGATGAGCAGTTCTTC. This chain joins TRBV3-1 (or the pseudogene TRBV3-2) and TRBJ2-1; 11 bases align to TRBD1. The CDR3 sequence is 16 residues long. The J segment lost 8 bases and the V segment lost 5 bases, leaving 11 bases of the junction unmatched. CDR1 is LGHDT and CDR2 is YNNKEL in the germline V gene (reference sequence).

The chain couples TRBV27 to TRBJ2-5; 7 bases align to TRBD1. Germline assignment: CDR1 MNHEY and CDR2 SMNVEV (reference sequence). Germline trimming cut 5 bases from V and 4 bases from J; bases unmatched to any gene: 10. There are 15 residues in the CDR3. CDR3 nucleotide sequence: TGTGCCAGCAGTGAGGGACAGACCCTAGGAGAGACCCAGTACTTC. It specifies CASSEGQTLGETQYF.

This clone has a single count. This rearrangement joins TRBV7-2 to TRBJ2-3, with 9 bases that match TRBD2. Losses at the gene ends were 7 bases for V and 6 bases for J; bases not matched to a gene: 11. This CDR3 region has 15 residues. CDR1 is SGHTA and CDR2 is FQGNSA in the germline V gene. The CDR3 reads CASTPGRGGLDTQYF. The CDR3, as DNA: TGTGCCAGCACCCCGGGGCGGGGGGGCCTGGATACGCAGTATTTT.

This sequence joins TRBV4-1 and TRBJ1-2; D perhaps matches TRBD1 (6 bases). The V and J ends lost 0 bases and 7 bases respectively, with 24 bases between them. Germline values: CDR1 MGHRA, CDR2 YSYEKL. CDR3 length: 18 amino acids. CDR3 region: CASSQEIHPAGGARGYTF. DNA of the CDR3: TGCGCCAGCAGCCAAGAGATTCATCCCGCTGGGGGGGCGCGTGGCTACACCTTC.

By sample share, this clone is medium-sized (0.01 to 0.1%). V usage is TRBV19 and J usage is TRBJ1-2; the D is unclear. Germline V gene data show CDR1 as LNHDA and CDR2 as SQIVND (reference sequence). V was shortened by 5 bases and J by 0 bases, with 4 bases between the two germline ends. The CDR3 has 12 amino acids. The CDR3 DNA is TGTGCCAGTAGTCAGTCTAACTATGGCTACACCTTC. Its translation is CASSQSNYGYTF.